The text below deals with one TCR beta chain. TCRdb fed the 5' RACE reads into MiXCR, producing one record per CDR3 protein. The sample has about 100,000 distinct CDR3 sequences; roughly 11% are singletons. These data come from a study of T-cell memory formation after mild COVID-19. About the study: Among the donors, TCR clusters were largely specific to each donor.

This CDR3 region has 14 residues. Germline CDR1 and CDR2: SQVTM and ANQGSEA. The sequencing input was PBMCs or a T cell subset sorted from them (not recorded which). The clonotype originates from a young man who had mild COVID-19 (a few samples of this study predate the infection). Cell type and time point are not known. V is TRBV29-1 and J is TRBJ1-1; no definite D call. This CDR3 reads CTAASLSVWTEAFF. CDR3 DNA: TGCACCGCGGCCTCACTCAGTGTATGGACTGAAGCTTTCTTT.